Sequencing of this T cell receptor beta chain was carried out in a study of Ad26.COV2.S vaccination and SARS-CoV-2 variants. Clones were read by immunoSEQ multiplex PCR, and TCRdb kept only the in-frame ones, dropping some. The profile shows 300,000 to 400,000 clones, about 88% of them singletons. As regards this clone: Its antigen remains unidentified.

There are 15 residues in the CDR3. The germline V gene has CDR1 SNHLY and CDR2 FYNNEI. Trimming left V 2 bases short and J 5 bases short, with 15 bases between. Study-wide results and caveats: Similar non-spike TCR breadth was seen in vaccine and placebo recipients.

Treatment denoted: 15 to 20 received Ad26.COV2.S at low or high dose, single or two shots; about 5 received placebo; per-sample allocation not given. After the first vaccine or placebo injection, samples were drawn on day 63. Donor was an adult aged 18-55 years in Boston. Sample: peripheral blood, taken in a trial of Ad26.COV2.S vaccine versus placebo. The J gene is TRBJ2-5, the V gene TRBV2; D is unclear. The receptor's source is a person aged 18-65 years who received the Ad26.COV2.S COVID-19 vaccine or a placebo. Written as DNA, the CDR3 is TGTGCCAGCAGTGAATCCCGGACCCTTGGGGAGACCCAGTACTTC. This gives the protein CASSESRTLGETQYF.